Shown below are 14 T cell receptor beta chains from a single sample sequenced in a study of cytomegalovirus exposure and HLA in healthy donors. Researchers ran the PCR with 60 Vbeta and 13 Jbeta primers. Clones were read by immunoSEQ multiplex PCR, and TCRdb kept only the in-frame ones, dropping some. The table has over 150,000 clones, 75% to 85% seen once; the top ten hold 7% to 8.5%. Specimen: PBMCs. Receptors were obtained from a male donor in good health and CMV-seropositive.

CDR3 residues: CASSPGTGAKTYEQYF. The CDR3 DNA reads TGTGCCAGCAGCCCGGGGACAGGGGCAAAAACCTACGAGCAGTACTTC. The J gene is TRBJ2-7, the V gene TRBV7-6; 10 bases match TRBD1. Germline V gives CDR1 SGHVS, CDR2 FNYEAQ. This CDR3 spans 16 amino acids. V lost 5 bases and J lost 2; bases outside the gene matches: 9.

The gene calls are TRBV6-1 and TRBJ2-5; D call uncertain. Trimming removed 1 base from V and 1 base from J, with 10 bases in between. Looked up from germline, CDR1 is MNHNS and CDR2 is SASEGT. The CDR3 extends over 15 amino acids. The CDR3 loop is CASSEGGSLQETQYF. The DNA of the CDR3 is TGTGCCAGCAGTGAAGGCGGTTCACTCCAAGAGACCCAGTACTTC.

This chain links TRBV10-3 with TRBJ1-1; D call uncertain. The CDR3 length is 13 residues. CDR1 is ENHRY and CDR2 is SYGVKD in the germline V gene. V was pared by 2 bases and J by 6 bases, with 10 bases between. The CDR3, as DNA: TGTGCCATCAGTGAGGAGAGGGTTGCTGAAGCTTTCTTT. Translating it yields CAISEERVAEAFF.

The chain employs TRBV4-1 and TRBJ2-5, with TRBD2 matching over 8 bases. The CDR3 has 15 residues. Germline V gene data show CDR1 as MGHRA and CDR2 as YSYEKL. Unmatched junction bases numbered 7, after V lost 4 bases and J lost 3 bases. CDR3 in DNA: TGCGCCAGCAGCCGAGGAATCGGGGGGGAAGAGACCCAGTACTTC. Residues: CASSRGIGGEETQYF.

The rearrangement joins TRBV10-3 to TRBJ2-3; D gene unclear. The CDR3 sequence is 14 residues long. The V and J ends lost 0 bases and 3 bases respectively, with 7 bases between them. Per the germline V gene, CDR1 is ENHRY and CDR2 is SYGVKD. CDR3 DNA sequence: TGTGCCATCAGTGAGTCGAAAGCTACAGATACGCAGTATTTT. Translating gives CAISESKATDTQYF.

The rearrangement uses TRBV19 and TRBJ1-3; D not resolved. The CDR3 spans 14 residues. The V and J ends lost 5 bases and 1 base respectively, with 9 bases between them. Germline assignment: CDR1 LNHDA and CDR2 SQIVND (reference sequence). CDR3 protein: CASSPPGSGNTIYF. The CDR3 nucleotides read TGTGCCAGTAGTCCCCCGGGATCTGGAAACACCATATATTTT.

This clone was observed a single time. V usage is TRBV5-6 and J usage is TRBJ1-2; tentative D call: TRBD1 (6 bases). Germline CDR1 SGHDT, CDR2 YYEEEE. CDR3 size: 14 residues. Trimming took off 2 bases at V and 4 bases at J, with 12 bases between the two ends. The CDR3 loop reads CASSFGGAGYGYTF. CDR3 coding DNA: TGTGCCAGCAGCTTCGGGGGGGCAGGCTATGGCTACACCTTC.

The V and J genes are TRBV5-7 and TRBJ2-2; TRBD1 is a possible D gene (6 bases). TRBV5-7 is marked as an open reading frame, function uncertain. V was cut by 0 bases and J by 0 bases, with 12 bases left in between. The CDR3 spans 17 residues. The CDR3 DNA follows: TGTGCCAGCAGCTTGGTAAGTGGGGGCGCGAACACCGGGGAGCTGTTTTTT. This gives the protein CASSLVSGGANTGELFF.

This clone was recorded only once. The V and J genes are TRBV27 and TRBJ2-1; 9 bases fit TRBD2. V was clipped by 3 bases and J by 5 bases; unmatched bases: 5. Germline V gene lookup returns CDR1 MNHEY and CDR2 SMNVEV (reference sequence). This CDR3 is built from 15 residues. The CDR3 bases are TGTGCCAGCAGTTTTGGGCGGGGGGGGGACAATGAGCAGTTCTTC. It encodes CASSFGRGGDNEQFF.

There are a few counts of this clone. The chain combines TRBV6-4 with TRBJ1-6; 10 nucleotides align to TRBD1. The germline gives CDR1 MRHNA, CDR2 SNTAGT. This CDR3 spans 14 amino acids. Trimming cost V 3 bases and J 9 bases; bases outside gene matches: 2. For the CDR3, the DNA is TGTGCCAGCAGTGAAGGGACAGGGGTTTCACCCCTCCACTTT. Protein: CASSEGTGVSPLHF.

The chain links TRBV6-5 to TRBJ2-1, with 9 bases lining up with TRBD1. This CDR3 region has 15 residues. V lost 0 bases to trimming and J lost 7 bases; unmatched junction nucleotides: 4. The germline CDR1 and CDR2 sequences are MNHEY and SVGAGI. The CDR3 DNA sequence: TGTGCCAGCAGTTACTCGAACAGGGGGCTTAATGAGCAGTTCTTC. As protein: CASSYSNRGLNEQFF.

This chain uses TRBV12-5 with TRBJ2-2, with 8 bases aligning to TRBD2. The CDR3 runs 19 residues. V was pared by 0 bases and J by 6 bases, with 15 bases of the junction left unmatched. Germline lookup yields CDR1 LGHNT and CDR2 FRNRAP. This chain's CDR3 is CASGLVQRGGISVAGELFF. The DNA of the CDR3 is TGTGCTAGTGGTTTGGTACAACGGGGGGGCATATCTGTCGCCGGGGAGCTGTTTTTT.

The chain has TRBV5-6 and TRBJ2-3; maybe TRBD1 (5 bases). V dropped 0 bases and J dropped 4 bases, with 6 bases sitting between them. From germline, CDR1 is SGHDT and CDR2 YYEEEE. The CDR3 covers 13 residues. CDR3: CASSLGGPDTQYF. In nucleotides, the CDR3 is TGTGCCAGCAGCTTGGGGGGCCCAGATACGCAGTATTTT.

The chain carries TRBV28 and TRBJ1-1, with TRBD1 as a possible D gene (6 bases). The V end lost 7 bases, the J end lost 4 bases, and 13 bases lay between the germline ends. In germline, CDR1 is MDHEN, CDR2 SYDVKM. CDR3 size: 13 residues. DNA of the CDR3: TGTGCCAGCATGGGGGCCAGGGGCACTGAAGCTTTCTTT. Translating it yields CASMGARGTEAFF.